A selection of T cell receptor beta chains follows, all from one sample in a study of T cells expressing NK-cell markers. After re-calling the 5' RACE reads, TCRdb lists one entry per CDR3 protein, DNA absent. The sample has 400,000 to 450,000 distinct CDR3 sequences; the top ten hold roughly 8%. The sample consisted of blood T cells: a sorted CD56 or NKG2C T cell subset, CD4+ or CD8+ T cells, or bulk PBMC T cells (not recorded which). The receptors come from a woman between 18 and 70 years old in good health. The CDR3 runs from the conserved cysteine through the conserved F or W. The order of the fields is J gene, V gene, CDR3 protein.

TRBJ1-5,TRBV20-1,CSAHVGGKGNQPQHF
TRBJ1-6,TRBV11-2,CASSPRQGASGSPLHF
TRBJ1-1,TRBV20-1,CSGTGGWGPAEAFF
TRBJ2-1,TRBV28,CASGGTGHKNEQFF
TRBJ1-4,TRBV29-1,CSGGDRGTNEKLFF
TRBJ2-7,TRBV7-9,CASSLGTGYGYEQYF
TRBJ2-5,TRBV6-5,CASSYRPWVIYETQYF
TRBJ2-5,TRBV6-6,CASSLSDAETQYF
TRBJ2-1,TRBV6-2/TRBV6-3,CASSTKKTNGGRLISYNEQFF
TRBJ2-2,TRBV29-1,CSPRTANTGELFF
TRBJ1-3,TRBV12-3/TRBV12-4,CASSPYRGRNTIYF
TRBJ2-3,TRBV6-2/TRBV6-3,CASPPAGTSWVSADTQYF
TRBJ2-5,TRBV29-1,CSATPGQVKETQYF
TRBJ2-3,TRBV9,CASTSAGPLQYF
TRBJ2-3,TRBV27,CASSFYSGTDTQYF
TRBJ1-6,TRBV7-6,CASSFEVSRNSPLHF
TRBJ2-4,TRBV9,CASSVGSVGNIQYF
TRBJ2-7,TRBV3-1,CASNRALAHEQYF
TRBJ2-7,TRBV28,CASSLSGALHEQYF
TRBJ2-4,TRBV4-1,CASSQAGMAKNIQYF
TRBJ2-5,TRBV7-9,CASSLRSDQETQYF
TRBJ1-3,TRBV20-1,CSAHTGYGNTIYF
TRBJ2-7,TRBV9,CASSGGMGGLNSYEQYF
TRBJ2-1,TRBV5-4,CASSLGRTSGTYNEQFF
TRBJ2-1,TRBV3-1,CASSQVEGRGGEQFF
TRBJ2-7,TRBV9,CASSVEGHGFYEQYF
TRBJ2-1,TRBV28,CASSLPGQKYNEQFF
TRBJ2-7,TRBV12-3/TRBV12-4,CASSLREGAGASYEQYF
TRBJ1-5,TRBV6-5,CASSYEWGNQPQHF
TRBJ1-5,TRBV7-2,CASSSWTGRQPQHF
TRBJ2-5,TRBV27,CASSLSRTDRQETQYF
TRBJ2-1,TRBV5-1,CASSGGGHSSYNEQFF
TRBJ1-3,TRBV19,CASSGYSGNTIYF
TRBJ1-5,TRBV7-2,CASSPPTPGQPQHF
TRBJ1-2,TRBV27,CASSFGTSYGYTF
TRBJ2-2,TRBV11-2,CASRKPGQGTGELFF
TRBJ1-2,TRBV4-1,CASSQGSLRGDGYTF
TRBJ1-1,TRBV28,CASSSPDTEAFF
TRBJ1-1,TRBV7-2,CASSSETGGAGAFF
TRBJ2-7,TRBV15,CATSELAPFTYEQYF
TRBJ2-5,TRBV30,CAWSPMGLRVIQYF
TRBJ1-2,TRBV12-3/TRBV12-4,CASSFGRRTGYGYTF
TRBJ2-4,TRBV9,CASSPAEGTKNIQYF
TRBJ1-2,TRBV6-1,CASSPGTGRPLKGHYGYTF
TRBJ2-1,TRBV18,CASSPKQGPYNEQFF
TRBJ1-5,TRBV7-9,CASSLEQGSNQPQHF
TRBJ2-2,TRBV7-2,CASSLGVGELFF
TRBJ2-1,TRBV29-1,CSVGRGGGNERFF
TRBJ1-1,TRBV7-3,CASSFLAGMNTEAFF